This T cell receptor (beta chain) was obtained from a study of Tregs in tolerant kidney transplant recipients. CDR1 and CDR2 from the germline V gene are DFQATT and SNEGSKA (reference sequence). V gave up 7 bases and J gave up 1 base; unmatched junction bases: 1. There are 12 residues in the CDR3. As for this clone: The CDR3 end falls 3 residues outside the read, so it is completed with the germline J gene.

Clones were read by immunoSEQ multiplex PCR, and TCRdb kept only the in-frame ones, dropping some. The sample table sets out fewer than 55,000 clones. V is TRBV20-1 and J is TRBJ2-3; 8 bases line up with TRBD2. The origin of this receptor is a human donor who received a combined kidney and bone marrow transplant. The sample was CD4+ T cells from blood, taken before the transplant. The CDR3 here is CSGRGGTDTQYF. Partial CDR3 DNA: TGCAGTGGGCGGGGGGGCACAGATACG.